This T cell receptor beta chain was sequenced in a study of T cells in Graves' hyperthyroidism and ophthalmopathy. TCR beta CDR3 sequences were amplified from RNA transcripts. HTBI primers were used for first-round RT-PCR of the TCR CDR3. TCRdb called the multiplex PCR reads again in MiXCR, with one record for every CDR3 protein. The sample lists 250,000 to 300,000 distinct CDR3 sequences; just over 14% were seen once. V lost 3 bases and J 8 bases, leaving 20 bases between the germline ends. Germline V gene lookup returns CDR1 ENHRY and CDR2 SYGVKD. This CDR3 has 16 amino acids. In this sample, this clonotype turned up many times.

The V call is TRBV10-3, the J call TRBJ2-1; possibly TRBD2 for D (6 bases). Sample: blood. This clonotype was obtained from a woman between 35 and 50 years old with Graves' hyperthyroidism that later progressed to Graves' ophthalmopathy. CDR3 sequence: CAISDYETRGWDEQFF. The CDR3 nucleotides read TGTGCCATCAGTGACTATGAGACTAGAGGATGGGATGAGCAGTTCTTC.